Below are 24 T cell receptor beta chains sequenced from a single sample in a study of cytomegalovirus exposure and HLA in healthy donors. PCR primers comprised 60 Vbeta and 13 Jbeta primers. The assay was immunoSEQ multiplex PCR, and TCRdb's table has in-frame clones only and misses some. This table holds approximately 35,000 clones, around 83% found once. Sequences were obtained from PBMCs. The receptor set was obtained from a woman aged 18-29 years in good health and CMV-seronegative.

The rearrangement joins TRBV6-1 to TRBJ1-1; 7 bases are a match to TRBD1. Germline CDR1 and CDR2: MNHNS and SASEGT. The CDR3 contains 13 residues. V lost 6 bases to trimming and J lost 7 bases; unmatched junction nucleotides: 8. CDR3 in amino acids: CASRVDRDREAFF. CDR3 bases: TGTGCCAGCAGGGTTGACAGGGACCGTGAAGCTTTCTTT.

V is TRBV5-6 and J is TRBJ1-1, with D maybe TRBD1 (5 bases). The CDR3 is made up of 18 amino acids. Germline-derived CDR1 and CDR2 are SGHDT and YYEEEE. The germline V and J ends were trimmed by 10 bases and 0 bases, with 28 bases remaining between them. This chain's CDR3 is CAGTLRELIWTMNTEAFF. As DNA, the CDR3 is TGTGCCGGCACCTTGAGAGAACTGATATGGACAATGAACACTGAAGCTTTCTTT.

The V call is TRBV21-1, the J call TRBJ1-2; TRBD1, the D gene given by the table, was not confirmed from the DNA. TRBV21-1 is noted as a pseudogene. CDR3 length: 16 amino acids. CDR3 nucleotide sequence: TGTGCCAGCAGCACACCAGGGGGCGCGTCCAACTATGGCTACCCCTTC. As protein: CASSTPGGASNYGYPF.

The chain joins TRBV5-1 to TRBJ2-1, with no clear D. With 5 bases removed from V and 5 bases from J, the gap between germline ends came to 5 bases. CDR1 is SGHRS and CDR2 is YFSETQ in the germline V gene. The CDR3 runs to 11 residues. CDR3 amino acids: CASRADNEQFF. DNA for the CDR3: TGCGCCAGCAGGGCCGACAATGAGCAGTTCTTC.

J is TRBJ2-3 and V is TRBV27, with TRBD2 matching 9 bases. The ends lost 4 bases at V and 7 bases at J; junction bases unmatched: 15. The germline V gene has CDR1 MNHEY and CDR2 SMNVEV (reference sequence). The CDR3 loop spans 17 amino acids. CDR3 sequence: CASSSGDSGRFLNTQYF. CDR3 nucleotide sequence: TGTGCCAGCAGTTCAGGGGACAGCGGGAGGTTCCTGAATACGCAGTATTTT.

The gene calls are TRBV5-1 and TRBJ1-1; TRBD1 is a possible D gene (5 bases). The V gene's germline CDR1 is SGHRS and CDR2 YFSETQ. Trimming shortened V by 2 bases and J by 4 bases, and 9 bases separated the two germline ends. The CDR3 is 13 residues long. The CDR3 DNA reads as TGCGCCAGCAGCTTATGGGGGGGCACTGAAGCTTTCTTT. It is translated as CASSLWGGTEAFF. Using reference TRBV5-1 and TRBJ1-1 for the parts outside the CDR3, the full variable domain is KAGVTQTPRYLIKTRGQQVTLSCSPISGHRSVSWYQQTPGQGLQFLFEYFSETQRNKGNFPGRFSGRQFSNSRSEMNVSTLELGDSALYLCASSLWGGTEAFFGQGTRLTVV.

The chain is built from TRBV19 and TRBJ2-3; D perhaps matches TRBD2 (6 bases). The CDR3 has 13 amino acids. The V and J ends lost 9 bases and 1 base respectively, with 11 bases between them. CDR1 is LNHDA, CDR2 SQIVND, per germline (reference sequence). CDR3 DNA sequence: TGTGCCAGCCAATGGGGGGGCACAGATACGCAGTATTTT. It encodes CASQWGGTDTQYF.

The rearrangement joins TRBV9 to TRBJ1-2, with TRBD1 as a possible D gene (6 bases). V was clipped by 3 bases and J by 6 bases, with 18 bases between them. CDR3 length equals 15 residues. Germline V lookup: CDR1 SGDLS, CDR2 YYNGEE. For the CDR3, the DNA is TGTGCCAGCAGCGCGGACCTACAGGGTCCCCATGGCTACACCTTC. As protein: CASSADLQGPHGYTF.

The chain has TRBV5-1 and TRBJ2-6; D unclear. The CDR3 sequence is 15 residues long. V lost 2 bases and J lost 0, with 6 bases in between. From germline, CDR1 is SGHRS and CDR2 YFSETQ. The CDR3 loop is CASSFTTSGANVLTF. CDR3 DNA sequence: TGCGCCAGCAGCTTTACAACCTCTGGGGCCAACGTCCTGACTTTC.

The count of this clone is one. This chain links TRBV5-6 with TRBJ1-1, with a possible D match to TRBD1 (6 bases). Trimming took off 4 bases at V and 11 bases at J, with 15 bases between the two ends. Germline values: CDR1 SGHDT, CDR2 YYEEEE. CDR3 length equals 12 residues. The CDR3 DNA sequence: TGTGCCAGCAGCATCGGACAGATTTCGGCTTTCTTT. Encoded protein: CASSIGQISAFF.

The chain couples TRBV7-2 to TRBJ2-7, with D unresolved. The CDR3 consists of 14 residues. Trimming left V 1 base short and J 0 bases short, with 7 bases between. CDR1 is SGHTA and CDR2 is FQGNSA in the germline V gene. CDR3 bases: TGTGCCAGCAGCTTAGACCCCAGCTCCTACGAGCAGTACTTC. It translates to CASSLDPSSYEQYF.

This clone was detected a few times. The V call is TRBV9, the J call TRBJ1-2; D remains ambiguous. Germline V lookup: CDR1 SGDLS, CDR2 YYNGEE. This CDR3 is built from 12 residues. Deletions cut 10 bases from V and 2 bases from J, with 12 bases between. CDR3: CAALRGNYGYTF. Here the CDR3 DNA reads TGTGCCGCCCTACGGGGAAACTATGGCTACACCTTC.

This sequence joins TRBV4-2 and TRBJ1-6, with D perhaps matching TRBD1 (5 bases). The ends were cut back, 3 bases at V and 5 bases at J, with 11 bases in the middle. The CDR3 loop spans 15 amino acids. Germline V gene lookup returns CDR1 LGHNA and CDR2 YNFKEQ. The CDR3 DNA is TGTGCCAGCAGCCAGGGGACTGTAGATAATTCACCCCTCCACTTT. Protein: CASSQGTVDNSPLHF.

This chain links TRBV12-5 with TRBJ2-7, with D uncertain. The germline V and J ends were trimmed by 2 bases and 5 bases, with 7 bases remaining between them. Germline-derived CDR1 and CDR2 are LGHNT and FRNRAP. The CDR3 sequence is 12 residues long. The CDR3 nucleotides read TGTGCTAGTGGTTTGAGTTGGCACGAGCAGTACTTC. Amino acids: CASGLSWHEQYF.

The chain recombines TRBV7-6 with TRBJ2-5; TRBD2 aligns across 8 bases. The CDR3 runs 15 residues. Germline V gives CDR1 SGHVS, CDR2 FNYEAQ. The V gene end was trimmed by 1 base and the J gene end by 2 bases; junction bases not matched to a gene: 3. The CDR3 region has the DNA TGTGCCAGCAGCTTAGTAGCGGGGTATCAAGAGACCCAGTACTTC. Translating gives CASSLVAGYQETQYF.

The chain is built from TRBV12-5 and TRBJ2-7; no clear D. Between the trimmed V and J ends, which lost 1 base and 3 bases, there was a span of 10 bases. The CDR3 consists of 14 residues. Looked up from germline, CDR1 is LGHNT and CDR2 is FRNRAP. Written as DNA, the CDR3 is TGTGCTAGTGGTTTGGCACTAACCCGCTACGAGCAGTACTTC. Its translation: CASGLALTRYEQYF.

This chain links TRBV2 with TRBJ1-2, with 8 bases matching TRBD1. With 3 bases clipped from V and 4 bases from J, the junction kept 4 bases outside the gene matches. Germline loops: CDR1 SNHLY, CDR2 FYNNEI. CDR3 length: 14 amino acids. The CDR3: CASSDTGGIYGYTF. The DNA of the CDR3 is TGTGCCAGCAGTGATACAGGGGGGATCTATGGCTACACCTTC.

The rearrangement links TRBV10-1 to TRBJ2-3; TRBD2 aligns across 7 bases. The CDR3 covers 15 residues. CDR1 is WNHNN, CDR2 SYGVQD, per germline (reference sequence). The junction had 8 bases not matched to a gene; V was cut back by 4 bases and J by 4 bases. Here the CDR3 DNA reads TGCGCCAGCAGTGTAGGCGGGAGCCCCGCAGATACGCAGTATTTT. Its translation: CASSVGGSPADTQYF.

The rearrangement uses TRBV7-9 and TRBJ2-7, with D tentatively TRBD1 (5 bases). Trimming left V 5 bases short and J 2 bases short, with 10 bases between. The CDR3 loop spans 13 amino acids. Germline CDR1 reads SEHNR; CDR2 reads FQNEAQ (reference sequence). CDR3 amino acids: CASSLGQPYEQYF. DNA for the CDR3: TGTGCCAGCAGCCTAGGACAACCCTACGAGCAGTACTTC.

CDR3 in DNA: TGTGCCAGCAGCTTGGGCAGGGTAGGCAATCAGCCCCAGCATTTT. This encodes CASSLGRVGNQPQHF. The chain couples TRBV7-9 to TRBJ1-5; maybe TRBD1 (5 bases). V was pared by 3 bases and J by 2 bases, with 11 bases between. This CDR3 has 15 residues. Per the germline V gene, CDR1 is SEHNR and CDR2 is FQNEAQ (reference sequence).

A remark on this clone: Other nucleotide sequences in the sample specify the same CDR3. The V gene is TRBV5-1, the J gene TRBJ1-2; the D gene is possibly TRBD1 (5 bases). This CDR3 has 16 amino acids. Trimming removed 0 bases at V and 8 bases at J, with 20 bases between. CDR1 and CDR2 from the germline V gene are SGHRS and YFSETQ. The CDR3 region has the DNA TGCGCCAGCAGCTTGGATGGGCAAGGGGCGGAATTCGGCTACACCTTC. Amino acid sequence: CASSLDGQGAEFGYTF. Full variable domain (rest looked up from reference TRBV5-1 and TRBJ1-2): KAGVTQTPRYLIKTRGQQVTLSCSPISGHRSVSWYQQTPGQGLQFLFEYFSETQRNKGNFPGRFSGRQFSNSRSEMNVSTLELGDSALYLCASSLDGQGAEFGYTFGSGTRLTVV.

The chain links TRBV5-5 to TRBJ2-4; 7 bases align to TRBD1. The CDR3 loop spans 14 amino acids. J gave up 5 bases and V 4 bases, and 6 bases lay outside the gene matches. The germline CDR1 and CDR2 sequences are SGHKS and YYEKEE (reference sequence). The CDR3 DNA reads TGTGCCAGCAGCGCAACCGGGACAGAAAACATTCAGTACTTC. It is translated as CASSATGTENIQYF.

V and J are TRBV29-1 and TRBJ1-1; maybe TRBD1 (6 bases). Germline-derived CDR1 and CDR2 are SQVTM and ANQGSEA. V was shortened by 3 bases and J by 4 bases, with 12 bases between the two germline ends. The CDR3 sequence is 13 residues long. The CDR3 DNA follows: TGCAGCGTTGAGCTGGGGGCCGGCACTGAAGCTTTCTTT. Its protein product is CSVELGAGTEAFF.

The gene calls are TRBV19 and TRBJ1-1; possible D gene TRBD1, 6 bases. The germline gives CDR1 LNHDA, CDR2 SQIVND (reference sequence). The CDR3 runs 15 residues. Trimming pared 7 bases from V and 1 base from J, leaving 16 bases between. CDR3 loop: CASTTAGGSNTEAFF. Written as DNA, the CDR3 is TGTGCCAGTACCACCGCGGGGGGCTCGAACACTGAAGCTTTCTTT.